What follows are 23 T cell receptor beta chains derived from one specimen sequenced in a study of T cell repertoires in cytomegalovirus infection. Antigens for these TCRs are unknown. TCRdb used MiXCR to reprocess the reads, holding one entry per CDR3 protein. The sample includes about 700,000 distinct CDR3 sequences, around 35% of them seen just once. Sequenced material: cultured PBMCs, taken from culture after CMV antigen stimulation. Receptors were obtained from a human donor in good health (CMV status not recorded). Some clones in this sample may be carry-over from other donors' samples.

The chain combines TRBV4-1 with TRBJ2-5; D gene unclear. V shed 3 bases and J shed 1 base, with 18 bases lying between them. The CDR3 is made up of 17 amino acids. Per germline, CDR1 MGHRA and CDR2 YSYEKL. CDR3 sequence reads: CASSQALTDPLQETQYF. CDR3 coding DNA: TGCGCCAGCAGCCAGGCACTAACCGACCCGCTCCAAGAGACCCAGTACTTC.

This clonotype was seen once. The chain uses TRBV6-6 and TRBJ2-5; TRBD2 aligns across 9 bases. Trimming took 2 bases from V and 1 from J; bases not matched to a gene: 8. The CDR3 is 17 amino acids. Germline CDR1 is MNHNY and CDR2 is SVGAGI (reference sequence). The chain's CDR3 is CASSYMSSGRSQETQYF. CDR3 nucleotide sequence: TGTGCCAGCAGTTACATGTCAAGCGGGAGGTCCCAAGAGACCCAGTACTTC.

A word on this clonotype: This CDR3 fails to terminate in the conserved phenylalanine or tryptophan, so it likely reflects a read error. The V gene is TRBV7-9, the J gene TRBJ1-2, with TRBD1 as a possible D gene (6 bases). The CDR3 is 14 residues long. Per germline, CDR1 SEHNR and CDR2 FQNEAQ (reference sequence). The CDR3 sequence is CAISLDSTNYGYTV. In nucleotides, the CDR3 is TGTGCCATCAGCTTGGACAGTACTAACTATGGCTACACCGTC.

The chain links TRBV27 to TRBJ2-5; D possibly corresponds to TRBD2 (5 bases). This CDR3 is 15 amino acids long. Germline V lookup: CDR1 MNHEY, CDR2 SMNVEV (reference sequence). Trimming removed 0 bases from V and 4 bases from J, with 12 bases in between. The CDR3 region is CASSLSIGLAETQYF. CDR3 nucleotides: TGTGCCAGCAGTTTATCGATTGGCCTAGCAGAGACCCAGTACTTC.

The chain is built from TRBV19 and TRBJ2-3; a possible D gene is TRBD1 (5 bases). Trimming cost V 9 bases and J 4 bases, with 11 bases left between them. CDR1 and CDR2 from the germline V gene are LNHDA and SQIVND (reference sequence). This CDR3 region has 12 residues. As DNA, the CDR3 is TGTGCCAGCAGCATCAGGGCAGATACGCAGTATTTT. Translating it yields CASSIRADTQYF.

This clonotype has only a few counts. The V gene is TRBV20-1, the J gene TRBJ1-1, with D perhaps matching TRBD1 (5 bases). Per germline, CDR1 DFQATT and CDR2 SNEGSKA (reference sequence). The CDR3 sequence is 16 residues long. V was cut by 0 bases and J by 1 base, with 15 bases left in between. The CDR3 region has the DNA TGCAGTGCTAGAGATGGGTTCAGGGTACAGAACACTGAAGCTTTCTTT. Residues: CSARDGFRVQNTEAFF.

V gene TRBV19 combines with J gene TRBJ2-1, with 11 bases that match TRBD2. This CDR3 region has 13 residues. Germline V CDR1 and CDR2: LNHDA, SQIVND (reference sequence). Trimming took 9 bases from V and 7 from J; bases not matched to a gene: 5. CDR3 nucleotides: TGTGCCAGCTCTAGCGGGAGGTTGAATGAGCAGTTCTTC. It specifies CASSSGRLNEQFF.

The chain carries TRBV7-2 and TRBJ2-7; D could derive from TRBD1 or TRBD2 (5 bases each). The CDR3 runs 14 residues. CDR1 and CDR2 (germline): SGHTA, FQGNSA. Trimming left V 4 bases short and J 0 bases short, with 10 bases between. CDR3 bases: TGTGCCAGCAGCTGGGACCGAACCTCCTACGAGCAGTACTTC. This sequence encodes CASSWDRTSYEQYF. Filled out from reference TRBV7-2 and TRBJ2-7, the complete variable domain reads GAGVSQSPSNKVTEKGKDVELRCDPISGHTALYWYRQSLGQGLEFLIYFQGNSAPDKSGLPSDRFSAERTGGSVSTLTIQRTQQEDSAVYLCASSWDRTSYEQYFGPGTRLTVT.

The rearrangement links TRBV2 to TRBJ1-1; the match to TRBD1 covers 9 bases. Germline CDR1 reads SNHLY; CDR2 reads FYNNEI. The J segment lost 4 bases and the V segment lost 5 bases, leaving 5 bases of the junction unmatched. CDR3 length: 14 amino acids. CDR3: CASSKTGGSTEAFF. CDR3 nucleotides: TGTGCCAGCAGTAAGACAGGGGGAAGCACTGAAGCTTTCTTT.

The chain links TRBV7-2 to TRBJ2-7; the match to TRBD2 covers 9 bases. Unmatched junction bases numbered 15, after V lost 6 bases and J lost 0 bases. This CDR3 comprises 18 residues. Germline V gene data show CDR1 as SGHTA and CDR2 as FQGNSA. This chain's CDR3 is CASRPELASGRFSYEQYF. Here the CDR3 DNA reads TGTGCCAGCAGACCAGAACTGGCAAGCGGGAGGTTCTCCTACGAGCAGTACTTC. The full variable domain, rest sourced from reference TRBV7-2 and TRBJ2-7, is GAGVSQSPSNKVTEKGKDVELRCDPISGHTALYWYRQSLGQGLEFLIYFQGNSAPDKSGLPSDRFSAERTGGSVSTLTIQRTQQEDSAVYLCASRPELASGRFSYEQYFGPGTRLTVT.

The chain links TRBV12-3 or TRBV12-4 to TRBJ2-5; 8 bases align to TRBD2. Germline trimming cut 0 bases from V and 2 bases from J; bases unmatched to any gene: 5. The CDR3 contains 16 residues. The CDR3 DNA is TGTGCCAGCAGTTTAGCGAGGACTAGCAGACAAGAGACCCAGTACTTC. It encodes CASSLARTSRQETQYF.

In this sample, this clonotype turned up many times. This rearrangement joins TRBV11-2 to TRBJ1-1; weak D call: TRBD1 (6 bases). Trimming stripped 4 bases from V and 5 bases from J, with 11 bases between. The CDR3 extends over 13 amino acids. CDR1 and CDR2 from the germline V gene are SGHAT and FQNNGV. Here the CDR3 DNA reads TGTGCCAGCAGCTCTCAGGGGAGGACTGAAGCTTTCTTT. The encoded protein is CASSSQGRTEAFF.

The chain links TRBV19 to TRBJ1-5; D is undetermined. The CDR3 covers 15 residues. Germline V gene data show CDR1 as LNHDA and CDR2 as SQIVND (reference sequence). V shed 5 bases and J shed 9 bases, with 20 bases lying between them. As DNA, the CDR3 is TGTGCCAGTAGTGTTCCCGGGTACGGATTCCCGCCCCAGCATTTT. Translation gives CASSVPGYGFPPQHF.

This clonotype was seen a few times. The gene calls are TRBV19 and TRBJ1-5, with a possible D match to TRBD1 (5 bases). Germline-derived CDR1 and CDR2 are LNHDA and SQIVND (reference sequence). V lost 2 bases and J 2 bases, leaving 16 bases between the germline ends. CDR3 length equals 17 residues. The chain's CDR3 is CASSIWEGTRGNQPQHF. The CDR3 coding sequence is TGTGCCAGTAGTATATGGGAGGGGACGAGGGGCAATCAGCCCCAGCATTTT.

The DNA for the CDR3 is TGTGCCAGCAGCTTAGGACAAACCTTAGGCGGCTACGAGCAGTACTTC. Its translation is CASSLGQTLGGYEQYF. This chain connects TRBV7-8 to TRBJ2-7; D ambiguous. The length of the CDR3 is 16 residues. CDR1 is SGHVS and CDR2 is FQNEAQ in the germline V gene. Trimming left V 1 base short and J 3 bases short, with 16 bases between.

The sample holds a few counts of this clonotype. J is TRBJ1-6 and V is TRBV4-2; weak D call: TRBD1 (5 bases). Trimming removed 4 bases from V and 8 bases from J, with 21 bases in between. The germline gives CDR1 LGHNA, CDR2 YNFKEQ. The CDR3 loop spans 17 amino acids. The CDR3: CASSPPGTGGPDSPLHF. The DNA for the CDR3 is TGTGCCAGCAGCCCTCCCGGCACAGGCGGGCCCGATTCACCCCTCCACTTT.

This clonotype was observed at least ten times. The chain recombines TRBV7-2 with TRBJ1-3; the D gene is possibly TRBD1 (5 bases). Germline V CDR1 and CDR2: SGHTA, FQGNSA. Trimming took 4 bases from V and 0 from J, leaving 10 bases between them. This CDR3 is built from 15 residues. The CDR3 DNA is TGTGCCAGCAGCTCCGGGACCGTCTCTGGAAACACCATATATTTT. Translating gives CASSSGTVSGNTIYF.

The chain uses TRBV2 and TRBJ2-3, with D tentatively TRBD2 (6 bases). The CDR3 runs to 18 residues. V shed 5 bases and J shed 3 bases, with 24 bases lying between them. CDR1 is SNHLY and CDR2 is FYNNEI in the germline V gene. The CDR3: CASSTSLSPGKVTDTQYF. The CDR3 DNA is TGTGCCAGCAGTACTAGCCTTAGTCCGGGGAAGGTGACAGATACGCAGTATTTT.

This clonotype came up once. The chain recombines TRBV27 with TRBJ2-7, with 12 positions matching TRBD2. This CDR3 is built from 16 residues. Trimming took 2 bases from V and 4 from J; bases not matched to a gene: 6. Germline V gives CDR1 MNHEY, CDR2 SMNVEV (reference sequence). The CDR3 region has the DNA TGTGCCAGCAGTTTACGCCTAGCGGGGGGGCTGTACGAGCAGTACTTC. Protein product: CASSLRLAGGLYEQYF.

The chain joins TRBV30 to TRBJ1-5, with D tentatively TRBD1 (6 bases). CDR3 size: 13 residues. Germline values: CDR1 GTSNPN, CDR2 SVGIG (reference sequence). V lost 1 base to trimming and J lost 6 bases, with 10 bases between them. In DNA form, the CDR3 reads TGTGCCTGGAGTGGGACAGAGGGTCAGCCCCAGCATTTT. It codes for CAWSGTEGQPQHF.

This clonotype was seen a few times. The V call is TRBV27, the J call TRBJ2-3; 9 positions agree with TRBD1. The V gene's germline CDR1 is MNHEY and CDR2 SMNVEV (reference sequence). V lost 5 bases to trimming and J lost 3 bases; unmatched junction nucleotides: 9. The CDR3 is made up of 16 amino acids. The CDR3 spells CASSPLRDRATDTQYF. Here the CDR3 DNA reads TGTGCCAGCAGTCCTCTCCGGGACAGGGCGACAGATACGCAGTATTTT.

The chain uses TRBV20-1 and TRBJ2-1; 9 bases fit TRBD2. This CDR3 region has 20 residues. The germline V gene has CDR1 DFQATT and CDR2 SNEGSKA (reference sequence). The ends lost 6 bases at V and 0 bases at J; junction bases unmatched: 21. The CDR3 sequence: CSARGSGGSTAPRSYNEQFF. The CDR3 region has the DNA TGCAGTGCACGGGGTAGCGGGGGCTCAACGGCCCCCCGCTCCTACAATGAGCAGTTCTTC.

The chain joins TRBV28 to TRBJ2-7, with 8 positions matching TRBD1. The CDR3 is 15 amino acids. In germline, CDR1 is MDHEN, CDR2 SYDVKM. With V trimmed by 5 bases and J by 1 base, 7 bases remained unmatched. CDR3 protein: CASSPWTGQSYEQYF. CDR3 sequence (DNA): TGTGCCAGCAGTCCTTGGACAGGGCAATCCTACGAGCAGTACTTC.